This TCR beta chain is drawn from a study of blood T cells in healthy people across ages. Overall study results and limits: Observed TCR beta diversity per million T cells went down as age went up. This fall followed a roughly linear course with age.

About this clonotype itself: What it binds is unknown.

V shed 6 bases, J shed 9 bases, and the junction held 7 bases outside the gene matches. CDR3 length: 15 residues. Germline V gene lookup returns CDR1 LGHDT and CDR2 YNNKEL (reference sequence). The authors ran a second PCR of 7 to 11 cycles using a sample-barcoded 5' primer and a J-beta primer mix. The authors tagged each cDNA molecule using a template-switch adaptor with 12 random nucleotides. TCRdb reanalysed the 5' RACE reads using MiXCR and keeps one entry per CDR3 protein. The table lists roughly 900,000 distinct CDR3 sequences, 48% of them singletons. Each donor had 7.5 to 10 milliliters of peripheral blood drawn.

The sequencing sample was made of blood. This TCR was sampled from a man younger than 45 in good health. The V gene is TRBV3-1, the J gene TRBJ2-1; 14 bases map to TRBD2. CDR3 coding DNA: TGTGCCAGCAGGGACGGGACTAGCGGGAGTCGTGAGCAGTTCTTC. Translating it yields CASRDGTSGSREQFF.